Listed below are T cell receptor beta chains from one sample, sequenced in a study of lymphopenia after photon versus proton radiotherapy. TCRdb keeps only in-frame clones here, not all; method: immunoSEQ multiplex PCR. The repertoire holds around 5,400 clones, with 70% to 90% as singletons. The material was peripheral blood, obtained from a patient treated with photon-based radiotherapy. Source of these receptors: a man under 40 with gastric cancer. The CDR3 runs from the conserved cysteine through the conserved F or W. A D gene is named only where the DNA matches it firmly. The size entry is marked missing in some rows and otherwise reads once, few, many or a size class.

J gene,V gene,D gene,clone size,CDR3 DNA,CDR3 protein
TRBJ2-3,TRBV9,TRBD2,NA,TGTGCCAGCAGCGTTAGTCTAGCGGGAGGGGATACGCAGTATTTT,CASSVSLAGGDTQYF
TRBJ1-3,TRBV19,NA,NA,TGTGCCAGTAGGCCCCCGACCGCCACCTCTGGAAACACCATATATTTT,CASRPPTATSGNTIYF
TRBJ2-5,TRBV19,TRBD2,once,TGTGCCAGTAGGACTTCGGGACTAGGAGGGACCCAGTACTTC,CASRTSGLGGTQYF
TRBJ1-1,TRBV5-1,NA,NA,TGCGCCAGCAGCCCCGAGGGGGCTGAAGCTTTCTTT,CASSPEGAEAFF
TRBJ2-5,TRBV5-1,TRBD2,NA,TGCGCCAGCAGCACCCGGAATATGGGCGGGGGGAAGGAGACCCAGTACTTC,CASSTRNMGGGKETQYF
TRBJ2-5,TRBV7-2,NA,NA,TGTGCCAGCAGGACGATAGGGGTAGAGGAAGAGACCCAGTACTTC,CASRTIGVEEETQYF
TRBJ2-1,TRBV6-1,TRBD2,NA,TGTGCCAGCAGTGAGGGACTAGCGAGGGCTATACAATACAATGAGCAGTTCTTC,CASSEGLARAIQYNEQFF
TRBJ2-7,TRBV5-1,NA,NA,TGCGCCAGCAGCTTGGAGATCTACGGTTCTCGCGAGCAGTACTTC,CASSLEIYGSREQYF
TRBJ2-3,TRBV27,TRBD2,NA,TGTGCCAGCAGTTCTCGACTAGCGGGGGGTCAAAGGGGCACAGATACGCAGTATTTT,CASSSRLAGGQRGTDTQYF
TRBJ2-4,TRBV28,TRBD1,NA,TGTGCCAGCACCCCGGGACAGGGTCCAAACATTCAGTACTTC,CASTPGQGPNIQYF